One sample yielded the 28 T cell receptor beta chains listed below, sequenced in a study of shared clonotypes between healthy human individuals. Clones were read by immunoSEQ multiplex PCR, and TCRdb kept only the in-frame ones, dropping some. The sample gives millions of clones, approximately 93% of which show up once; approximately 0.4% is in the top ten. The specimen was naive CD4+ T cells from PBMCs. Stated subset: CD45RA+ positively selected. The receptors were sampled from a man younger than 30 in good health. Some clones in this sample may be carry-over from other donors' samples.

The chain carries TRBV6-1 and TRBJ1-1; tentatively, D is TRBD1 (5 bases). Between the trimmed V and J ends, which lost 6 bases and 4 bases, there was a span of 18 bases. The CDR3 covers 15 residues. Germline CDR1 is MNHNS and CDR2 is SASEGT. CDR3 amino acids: CASSVPPPGSTEAFF. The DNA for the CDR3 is TGTGCCAGCAGCGTCCCCCCTCCAGGGAGCACTGAAGCTTTCTTT.

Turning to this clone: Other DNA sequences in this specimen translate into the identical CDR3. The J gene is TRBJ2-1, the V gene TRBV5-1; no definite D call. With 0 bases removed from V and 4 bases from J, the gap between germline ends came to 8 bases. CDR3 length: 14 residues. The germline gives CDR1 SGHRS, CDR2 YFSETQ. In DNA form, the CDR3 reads TGCGCCAGCAGCTTGGAAGCACTTTACAATGAGCAGTTCTTC. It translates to CASSLEALYNEQFF.

This CDR3 reads CATSSAPRAGANVLTF. CDR3 DNA: TGTGCCACCAGCAGCGCCCCCCGGGCTGGGGCCAACGTCCTGACTTTC. The chain couples TRBV15 to TRBJ2-6, with D hard to call. The CDR3 length is 16 residues. Trimming took 3 bases from V and 2 from J, leaving 11 bases between them. Germline CDR1 is LNHNV and CDR2 is YYDKDF (reference sequence).

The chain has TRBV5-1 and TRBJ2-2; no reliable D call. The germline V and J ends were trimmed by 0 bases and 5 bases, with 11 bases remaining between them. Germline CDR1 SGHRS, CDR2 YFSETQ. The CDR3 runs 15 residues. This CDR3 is CASSLASNPTGELFF. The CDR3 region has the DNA TGCGCCAGCAGCTTGGCCTCTAACCCAACCGGGGAGCTGTTTTTT.

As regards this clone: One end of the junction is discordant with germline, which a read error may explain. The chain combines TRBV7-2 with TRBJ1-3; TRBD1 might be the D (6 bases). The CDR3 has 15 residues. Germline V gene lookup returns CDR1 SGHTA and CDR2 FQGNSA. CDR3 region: CASSLQGRPGNTIYF. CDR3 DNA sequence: TGTGCCAGCAGCTTACAGGGGCGACCTGGCAACACCATATATTTT. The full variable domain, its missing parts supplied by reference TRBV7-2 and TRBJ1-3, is GAGVSQSPSNKVTEKGKDVELRCDPISGHTALYWYRQSLGQGLEFLIYFQGNSAPDKSGLPSDRFSAERTGGSVSTLTIQRTQQEDSAVYLCASSLQGRPGNTIYFGEGSWLTVV.

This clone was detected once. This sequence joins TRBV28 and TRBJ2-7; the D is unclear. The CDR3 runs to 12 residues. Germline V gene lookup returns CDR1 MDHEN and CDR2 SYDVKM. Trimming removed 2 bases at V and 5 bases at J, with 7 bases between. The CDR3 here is CASSLRADEQYF. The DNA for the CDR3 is TGTGCCAGCAGTTTAAGGGCGGACGAGCAGTACTTC.

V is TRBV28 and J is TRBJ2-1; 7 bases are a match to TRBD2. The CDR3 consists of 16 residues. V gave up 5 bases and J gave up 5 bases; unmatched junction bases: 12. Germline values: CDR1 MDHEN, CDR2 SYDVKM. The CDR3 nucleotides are TGTGCCAGCAGTCCCCCCCGACTAGCCCCGAACAATGAGCAGTTCTTC. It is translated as CASSPPRLAPNNEQFF.

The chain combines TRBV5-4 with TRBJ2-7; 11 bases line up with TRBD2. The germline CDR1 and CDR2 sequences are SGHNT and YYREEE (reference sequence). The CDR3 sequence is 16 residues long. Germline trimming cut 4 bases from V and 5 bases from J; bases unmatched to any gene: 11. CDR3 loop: CASSVGTSGGGDEQYF. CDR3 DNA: TGTGCCAGCAGCGTCGGGACTAGCGGAGGAGGGGACGAGCAGTACTTC.

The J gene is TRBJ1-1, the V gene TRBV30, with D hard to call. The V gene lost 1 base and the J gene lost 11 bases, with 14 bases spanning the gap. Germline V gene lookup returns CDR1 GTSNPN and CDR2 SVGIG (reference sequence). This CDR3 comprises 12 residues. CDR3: CAWSANHQWAFF. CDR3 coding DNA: TGTGCCTGGAGTGCCAACCACCAGTGGGCTTTCTTT.

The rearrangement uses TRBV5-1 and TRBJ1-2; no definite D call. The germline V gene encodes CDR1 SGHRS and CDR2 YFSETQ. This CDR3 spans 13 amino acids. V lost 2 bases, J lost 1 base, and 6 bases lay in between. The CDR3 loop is CASSFGNNYGYTF. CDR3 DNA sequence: TGCGCCAGCAGCTTTGGGAATAACTATGGCTACACCTTC.

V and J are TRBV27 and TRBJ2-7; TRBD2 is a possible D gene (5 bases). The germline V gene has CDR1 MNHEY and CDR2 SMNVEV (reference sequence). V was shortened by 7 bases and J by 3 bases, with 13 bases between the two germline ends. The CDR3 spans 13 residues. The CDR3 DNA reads TGTGCCAGCAAGGGAGACGGACTCTACGAGCAGTACTTC. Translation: CASKGDGLYEQYF.

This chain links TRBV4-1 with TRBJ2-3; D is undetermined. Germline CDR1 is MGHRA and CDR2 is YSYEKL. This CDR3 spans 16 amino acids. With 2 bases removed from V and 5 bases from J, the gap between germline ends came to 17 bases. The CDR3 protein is CASSQNVRASGDTQYF. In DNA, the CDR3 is TGCGCCAGCAGCCAAAACGTAAGAGCCTCGGGAGATACGCAGTATTTT.

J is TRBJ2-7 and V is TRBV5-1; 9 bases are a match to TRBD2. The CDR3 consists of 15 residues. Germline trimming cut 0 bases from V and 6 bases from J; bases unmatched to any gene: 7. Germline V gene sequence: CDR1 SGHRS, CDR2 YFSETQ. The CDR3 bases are TGCGCCAGCAGCTTGGGGCCAGCGGGAGGACGCGAGCAGTACTTC. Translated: CASSLGPAGGREQYF.

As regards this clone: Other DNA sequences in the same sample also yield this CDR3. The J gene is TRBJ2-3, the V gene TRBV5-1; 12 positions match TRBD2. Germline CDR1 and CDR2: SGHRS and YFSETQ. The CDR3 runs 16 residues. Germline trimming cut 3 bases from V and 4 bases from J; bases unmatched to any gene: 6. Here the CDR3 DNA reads TGCGCCAGCAGCTCCGGACTAGCGGGGACCGCAGATACGCAGTATTTT. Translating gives CASSSGLAGTADTQYF.

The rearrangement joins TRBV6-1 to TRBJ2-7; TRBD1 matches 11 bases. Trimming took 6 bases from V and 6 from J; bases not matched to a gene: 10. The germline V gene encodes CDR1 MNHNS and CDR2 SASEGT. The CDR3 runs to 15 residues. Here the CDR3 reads CASRIQGQGVREQYF. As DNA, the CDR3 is TGTGCCAGCAGGATACAGGGACAGGGGGTCCGCGAGCAGTACTTC.

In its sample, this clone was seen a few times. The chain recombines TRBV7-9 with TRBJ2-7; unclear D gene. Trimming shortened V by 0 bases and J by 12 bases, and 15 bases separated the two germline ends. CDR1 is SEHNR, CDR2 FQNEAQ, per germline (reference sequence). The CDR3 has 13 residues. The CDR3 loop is CASSLALETRLYF. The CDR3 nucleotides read TGTGCCAGCAGCTTAGCGTTGGAGACAAGGCTGTACTTC.

This CDR3 is CASSKAALPNTGELFF. The CDR3, as DNA: TGTGCCAGCAGCAAAGCAGCTCTACCTAACACCGGGGAGCTGTTTTTT. The chain links TRBV21-1 to TRBJ2-2; the D segment call TRBD2 is taken from the table without a DNA check. TRBV21-1 is a pseudogene. This CDR3 comprises 16 residues.

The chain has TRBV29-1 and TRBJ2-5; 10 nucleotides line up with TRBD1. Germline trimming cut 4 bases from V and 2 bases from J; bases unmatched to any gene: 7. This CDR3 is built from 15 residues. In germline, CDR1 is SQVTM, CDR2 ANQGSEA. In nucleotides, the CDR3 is TGCAGCGTTGGCGTTGGGACAGGGGTGCAAGAGACCCAGTACTTC. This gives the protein CSVGVGTGVQETQYF.

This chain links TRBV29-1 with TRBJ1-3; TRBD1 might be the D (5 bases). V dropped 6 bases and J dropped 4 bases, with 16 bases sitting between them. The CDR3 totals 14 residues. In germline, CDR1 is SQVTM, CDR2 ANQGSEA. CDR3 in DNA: TGCAGCGTCCATTCCGGGACCGGCGGAAACACCATATATTTT. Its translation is CSVHSGTGGNTIYF.

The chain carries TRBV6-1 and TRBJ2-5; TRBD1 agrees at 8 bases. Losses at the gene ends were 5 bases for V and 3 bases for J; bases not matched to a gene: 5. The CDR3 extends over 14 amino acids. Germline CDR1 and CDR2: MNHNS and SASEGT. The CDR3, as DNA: TGTGCCAGCAGTTTTTCGACAGGGGAAGAGACCCAGTACTTC. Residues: CASSFSTGEETQYF.

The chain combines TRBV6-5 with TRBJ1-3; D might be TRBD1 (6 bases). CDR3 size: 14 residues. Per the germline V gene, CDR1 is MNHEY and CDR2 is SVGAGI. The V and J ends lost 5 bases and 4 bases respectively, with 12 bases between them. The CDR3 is CASSNLGQGNTIYF. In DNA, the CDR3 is TGTGCCAGCAGTAACCTCGGACAGGGAAACACCATATATTTT.

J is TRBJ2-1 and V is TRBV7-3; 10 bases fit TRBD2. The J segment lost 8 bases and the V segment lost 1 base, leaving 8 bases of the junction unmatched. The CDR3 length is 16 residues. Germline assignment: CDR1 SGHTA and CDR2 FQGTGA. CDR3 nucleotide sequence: TGTGCCAGCAGCTTAAGTCCTAGCGGGAGTGGCCATGAGCAGTTCTTC. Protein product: CASSLSPSGSGHEQFF.

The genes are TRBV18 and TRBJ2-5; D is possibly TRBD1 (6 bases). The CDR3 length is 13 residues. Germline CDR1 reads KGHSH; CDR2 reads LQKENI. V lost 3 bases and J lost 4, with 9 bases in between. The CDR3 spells CASSPDSLETQYF. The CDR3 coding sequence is TGTGCCAGCTCACCGGACAGTCTAGAGACCCAGTACTTC.

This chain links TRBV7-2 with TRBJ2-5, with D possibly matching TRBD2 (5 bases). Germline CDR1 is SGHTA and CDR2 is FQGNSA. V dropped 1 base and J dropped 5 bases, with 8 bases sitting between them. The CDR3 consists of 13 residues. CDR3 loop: CASSLGERETQYF. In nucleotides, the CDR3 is TGTGCCAGCAGCTTAGGGGAGCGGGAGACCCAGTACTTC.

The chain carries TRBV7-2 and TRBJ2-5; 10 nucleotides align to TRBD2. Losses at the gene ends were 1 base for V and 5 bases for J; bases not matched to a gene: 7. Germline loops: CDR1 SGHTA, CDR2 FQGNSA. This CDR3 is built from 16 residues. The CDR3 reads CASSLVSGRATETQYF. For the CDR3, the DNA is TGTGCCAGCAGCTTAGTAAGCGGGAGGGCCACGGAGACCCAGTACTTC.

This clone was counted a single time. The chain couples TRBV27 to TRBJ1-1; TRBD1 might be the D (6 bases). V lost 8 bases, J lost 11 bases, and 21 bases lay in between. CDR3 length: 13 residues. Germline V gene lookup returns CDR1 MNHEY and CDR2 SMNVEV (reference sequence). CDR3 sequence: CASRPGARVGAFF. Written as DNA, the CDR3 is TGTGCCAGCCGCCCGGGGGCGCGTGTGGGCGCTTTCTTT.

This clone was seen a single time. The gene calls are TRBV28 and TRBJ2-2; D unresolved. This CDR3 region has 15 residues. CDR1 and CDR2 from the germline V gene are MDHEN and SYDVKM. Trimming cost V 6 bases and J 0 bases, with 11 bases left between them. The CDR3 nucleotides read TGTGCCAGCAGCGCTAGTGGTGCGAACACCGGGGAGCTGTTTTTT. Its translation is CASSASGANTGELFF.

The CDR3 loop is CASSLGGGAYEQYF. For the CDR3, the DNA is TGCGCCAGCAGCCTCGGAGGCGGAGCCTACGAGCAGTACTTC. This chain links TRBV4-1 with TRBJ2-7; D may be TRBD2 (5 bases). The CDR3 is 14 residues long. Germline V gives CDR1 MGHRA, CDR2 YSYEKL. With 4 bases removed from V and 2 bases from J, the gap between germline ends came to 12 bases.